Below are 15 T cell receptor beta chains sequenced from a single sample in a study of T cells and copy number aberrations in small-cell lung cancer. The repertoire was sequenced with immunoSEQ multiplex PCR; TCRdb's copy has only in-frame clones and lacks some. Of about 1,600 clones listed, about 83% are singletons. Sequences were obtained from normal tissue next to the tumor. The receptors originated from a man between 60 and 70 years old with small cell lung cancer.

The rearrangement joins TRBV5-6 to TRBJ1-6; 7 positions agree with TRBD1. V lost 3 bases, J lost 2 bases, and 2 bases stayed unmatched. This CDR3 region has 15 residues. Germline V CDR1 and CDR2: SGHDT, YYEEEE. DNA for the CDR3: TGTGCCAGCAGCTGGACAGGAGCCTATAATTCACCCCTCCACTTT. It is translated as CASSWTGAYNSPLHF.

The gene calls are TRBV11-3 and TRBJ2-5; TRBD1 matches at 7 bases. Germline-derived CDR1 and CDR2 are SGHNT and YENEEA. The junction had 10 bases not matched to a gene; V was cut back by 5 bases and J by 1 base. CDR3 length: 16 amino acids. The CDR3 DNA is TGTGCCAGCAGCACCTACAGACAGGGCATCCAAGAGACCCAGTACTTC. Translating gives CASSTYRQGIQETQYF.

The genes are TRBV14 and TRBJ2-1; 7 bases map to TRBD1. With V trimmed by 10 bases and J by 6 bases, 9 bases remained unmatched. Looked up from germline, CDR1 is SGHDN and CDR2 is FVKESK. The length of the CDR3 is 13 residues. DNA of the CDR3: TGTGCCACCTCCCCCGGGACAGCCAATGAGCAGTTCTTC. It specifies CATSPGTANEQFF.

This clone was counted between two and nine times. CDR3 nucleotides: TGTGCCAGCAGTTTATTGAGGGGGCCCCAGCATTTT. Translating it yields CASSLLRGPQHF. The gene calls are TRBV28 and TRBJ1-5, with D possibly matching TRBD1 (5 bases). V lost 1 base to trimming and J lost 9 bases, with 7 bases between them. The CDR3 length is 12 residues. Germline lookup yields CDR1 MDHEN and CDR2 SYDVKM.

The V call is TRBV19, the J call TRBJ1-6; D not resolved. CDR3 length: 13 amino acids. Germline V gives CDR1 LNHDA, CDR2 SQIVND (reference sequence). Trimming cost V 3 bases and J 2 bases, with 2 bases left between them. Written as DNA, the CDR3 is TGTGCCAGTAGTATGACCTATAATTCACCCCTCCACTTT. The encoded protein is CASSMTYNSPLHF.

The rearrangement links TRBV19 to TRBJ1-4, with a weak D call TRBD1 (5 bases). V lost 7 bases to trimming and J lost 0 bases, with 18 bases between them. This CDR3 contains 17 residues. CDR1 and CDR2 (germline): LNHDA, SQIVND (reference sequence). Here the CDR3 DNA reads TGTGCCAGTAAACCCCCCAGGACACCCGCAACTAATGAAAAACTGTTTTTT. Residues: CASKPPRTPATNEKLFF.

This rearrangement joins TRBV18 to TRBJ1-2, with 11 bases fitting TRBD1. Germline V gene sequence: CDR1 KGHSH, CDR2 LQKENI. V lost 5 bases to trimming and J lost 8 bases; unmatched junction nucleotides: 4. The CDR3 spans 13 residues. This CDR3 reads CASSAGTGGGYTF. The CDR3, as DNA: TGTGCCAGCTCAGCCGGGACAGGGGGAGGCTACACCTTC.

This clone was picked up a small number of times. The CDR3 nucleotides read TGTGCCAGCAGCTCAGCGGCTAGCGGGGGGGCCGATACGCAGTATTTT. Translation: CASSSAASGGADTQYF. This chain links TRBV4-2 with TRBJ2-3; 12 bases line up with TRBD2. With V trimmed by 5 bases and J by 6 bases, 9 bases remained unmatched. The CDR3 has 16 amino acids. Germline V gene sequence: CDR1 LGHNA, CDR2 YNFKEQ.

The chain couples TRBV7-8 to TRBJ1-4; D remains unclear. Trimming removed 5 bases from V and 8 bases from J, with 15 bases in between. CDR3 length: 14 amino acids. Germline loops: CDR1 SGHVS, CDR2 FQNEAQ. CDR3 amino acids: CASSPNTGREKLFF. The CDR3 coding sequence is TGTGCCAGCAGCCCCAATACTGGGAGGGAAAAACTGTTTTTT.

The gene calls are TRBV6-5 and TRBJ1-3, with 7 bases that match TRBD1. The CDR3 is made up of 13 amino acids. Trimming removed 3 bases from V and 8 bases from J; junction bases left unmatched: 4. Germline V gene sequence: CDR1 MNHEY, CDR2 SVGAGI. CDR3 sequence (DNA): TGTGCCAGCAGTTATCAGGGGGGAGACACCATATATTTT. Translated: CASSYQGGDTIYF.

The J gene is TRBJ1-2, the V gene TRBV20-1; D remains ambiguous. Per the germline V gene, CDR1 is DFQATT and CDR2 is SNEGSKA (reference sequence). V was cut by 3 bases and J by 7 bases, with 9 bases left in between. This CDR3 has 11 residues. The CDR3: CSASGGFGYTF. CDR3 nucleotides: TGCAGTGCTAGCGGCGGATTTGGCTACACCTTC.

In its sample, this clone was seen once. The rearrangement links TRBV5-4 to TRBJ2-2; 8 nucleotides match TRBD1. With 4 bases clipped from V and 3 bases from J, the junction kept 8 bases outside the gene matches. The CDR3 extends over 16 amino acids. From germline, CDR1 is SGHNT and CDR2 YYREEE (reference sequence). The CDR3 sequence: CASSLRTGGYTGELFF. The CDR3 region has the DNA TGTGCCAGCAGCCTCAGAACAGGGGGATACACCGGGGAGCTGTTTTTT.

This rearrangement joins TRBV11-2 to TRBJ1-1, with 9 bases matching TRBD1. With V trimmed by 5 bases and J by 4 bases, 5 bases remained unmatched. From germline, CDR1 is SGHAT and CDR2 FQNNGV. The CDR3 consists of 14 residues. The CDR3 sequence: CASSLTGGLTEAFF. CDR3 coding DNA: TGTGCCAGCAGCCTTACAGGGGGCCTCACTGAAGCTTTCTTT.

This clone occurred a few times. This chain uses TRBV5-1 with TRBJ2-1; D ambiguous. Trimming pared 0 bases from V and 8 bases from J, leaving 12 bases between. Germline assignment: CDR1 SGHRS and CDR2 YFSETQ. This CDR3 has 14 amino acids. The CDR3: CASSLDITGDEQFF. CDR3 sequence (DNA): TGCGCCAGCAGCTTGGACATTACCGGCGATGAGCAGTTCTTC.

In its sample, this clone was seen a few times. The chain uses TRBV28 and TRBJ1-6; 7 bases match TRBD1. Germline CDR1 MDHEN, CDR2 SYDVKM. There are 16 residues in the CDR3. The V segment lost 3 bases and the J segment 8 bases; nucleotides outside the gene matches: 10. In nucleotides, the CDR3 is TGTGCCAGCAGTTTCCCAATCAGGACAGGTGATTCACCCCTCCACTTT. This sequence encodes CASSFPIRTGDSPLHF. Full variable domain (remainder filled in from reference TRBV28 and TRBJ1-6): DVKVTQSSRYLVKRTGEKVFLECVQDMDHENMFWYRQDPGLGLRLIYFSYDVKMKEKGDIPEGYSVSREKKERFSLILESASTNQTSMYLCASSFPIRTGDSPLHFGNGTRLTVT.